A single T cell receptor beta chain is shown here with its context. Its antigen is still unknown. The data originate from a study of response to subunit inactivated influenza vaccine. Study results and limitations: Every seasonal influenza vaccination brings in few new T cells, the authors suggested.

TCRdb re-called the RT-PCR reads through MiXCR, storing one row per CDR3 protein. The data hold roughly 670,000 distinct CDR3 sequences, with 14% observed a single time. The CDR3 loop spans 15 amino acids. V trimming: 4 bases; J trimming: 8 bases; junction bases outside the gene matches: 10. The germline V gene has CDR1 MNHEY and CDR2 SVGEGT. The chain joins TRBV6-2 or TRBV6-3 to TRBJ2-1; 8 bases fit TRBD1. Specimen: PBMCs from blood, collected 14 days before vaccination. This clonotype was sampled from a man aged 50 to 60 who received an inactivated influenza vaccine. Written as DNA, the CDR3 is TGTGCCAGCAGTTTCGGACAGGGAGTATTCGATGAGCAGTTCTTC. Encoded protein: CASSFGQGVFDEQFF.